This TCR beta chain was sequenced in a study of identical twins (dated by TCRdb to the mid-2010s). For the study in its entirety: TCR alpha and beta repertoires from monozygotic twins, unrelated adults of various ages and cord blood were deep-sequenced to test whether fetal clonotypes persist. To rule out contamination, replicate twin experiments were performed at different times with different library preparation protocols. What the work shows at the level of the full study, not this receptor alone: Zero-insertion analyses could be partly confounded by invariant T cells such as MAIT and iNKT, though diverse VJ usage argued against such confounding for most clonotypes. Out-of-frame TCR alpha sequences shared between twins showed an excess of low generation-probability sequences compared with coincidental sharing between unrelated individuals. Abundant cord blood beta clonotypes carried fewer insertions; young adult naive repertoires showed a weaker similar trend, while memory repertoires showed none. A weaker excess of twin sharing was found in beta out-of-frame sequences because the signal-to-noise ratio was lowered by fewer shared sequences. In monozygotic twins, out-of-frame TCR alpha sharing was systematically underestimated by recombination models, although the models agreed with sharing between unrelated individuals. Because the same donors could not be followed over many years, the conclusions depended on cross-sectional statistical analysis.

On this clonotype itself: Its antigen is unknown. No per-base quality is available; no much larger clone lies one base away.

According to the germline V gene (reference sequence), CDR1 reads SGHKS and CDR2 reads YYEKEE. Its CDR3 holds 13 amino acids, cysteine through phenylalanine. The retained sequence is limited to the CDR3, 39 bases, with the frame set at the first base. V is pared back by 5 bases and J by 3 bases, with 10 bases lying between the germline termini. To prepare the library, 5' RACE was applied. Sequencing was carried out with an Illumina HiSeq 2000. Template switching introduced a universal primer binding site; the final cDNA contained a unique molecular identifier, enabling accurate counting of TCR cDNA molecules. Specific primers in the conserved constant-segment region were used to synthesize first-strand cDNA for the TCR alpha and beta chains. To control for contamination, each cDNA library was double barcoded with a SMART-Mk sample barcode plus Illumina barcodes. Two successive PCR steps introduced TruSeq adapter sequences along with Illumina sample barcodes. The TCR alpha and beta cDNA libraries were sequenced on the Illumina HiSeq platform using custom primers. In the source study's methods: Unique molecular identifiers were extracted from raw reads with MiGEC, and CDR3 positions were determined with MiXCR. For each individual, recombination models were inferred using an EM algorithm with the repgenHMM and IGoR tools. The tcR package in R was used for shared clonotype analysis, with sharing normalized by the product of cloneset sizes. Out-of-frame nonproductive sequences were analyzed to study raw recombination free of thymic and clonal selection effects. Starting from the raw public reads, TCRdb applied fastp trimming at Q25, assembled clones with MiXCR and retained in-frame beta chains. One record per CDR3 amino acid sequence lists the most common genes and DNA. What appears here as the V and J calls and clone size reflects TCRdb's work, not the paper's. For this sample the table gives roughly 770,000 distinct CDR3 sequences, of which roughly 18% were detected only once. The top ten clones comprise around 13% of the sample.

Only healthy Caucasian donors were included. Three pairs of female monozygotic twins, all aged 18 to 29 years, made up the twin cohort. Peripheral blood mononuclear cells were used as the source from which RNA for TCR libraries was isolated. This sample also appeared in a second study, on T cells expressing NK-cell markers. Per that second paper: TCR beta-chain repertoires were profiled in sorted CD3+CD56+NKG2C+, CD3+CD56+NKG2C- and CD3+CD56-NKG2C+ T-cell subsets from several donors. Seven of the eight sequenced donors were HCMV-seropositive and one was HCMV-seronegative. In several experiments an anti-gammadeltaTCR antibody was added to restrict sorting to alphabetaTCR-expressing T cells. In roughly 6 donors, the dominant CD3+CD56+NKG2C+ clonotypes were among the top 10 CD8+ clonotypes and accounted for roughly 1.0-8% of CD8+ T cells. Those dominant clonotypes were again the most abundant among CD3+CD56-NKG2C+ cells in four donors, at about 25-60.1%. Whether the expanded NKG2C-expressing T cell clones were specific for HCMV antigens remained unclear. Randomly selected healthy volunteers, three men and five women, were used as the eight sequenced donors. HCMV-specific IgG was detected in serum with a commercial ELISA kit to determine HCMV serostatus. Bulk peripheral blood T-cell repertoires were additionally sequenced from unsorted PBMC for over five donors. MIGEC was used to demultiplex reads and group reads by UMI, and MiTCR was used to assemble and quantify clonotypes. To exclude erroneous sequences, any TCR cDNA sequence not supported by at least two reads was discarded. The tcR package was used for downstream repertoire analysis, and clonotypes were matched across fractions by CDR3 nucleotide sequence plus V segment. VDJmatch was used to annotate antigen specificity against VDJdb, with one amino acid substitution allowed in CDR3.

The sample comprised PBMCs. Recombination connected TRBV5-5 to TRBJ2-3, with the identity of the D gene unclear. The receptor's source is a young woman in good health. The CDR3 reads CASSKGETDTQYF. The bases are TGTGCCAGCAGTAAAGGCGAAACAGATACGCAGTATTTT.